These 22 T cell receptor beta chains originate from one sample sequenced in a study of cytomegalovirus exposure and HLA in healthy donors. The primer mix had 60 Vbeta and 13 Jbeta primers. Libraries were prepared by immunoSEQ multiplex PCR; TCRdb keeps only in-frame clonotypes and omits some of them. The table includes 150,000 to 200,000 clones, about 80% detected once. The sample taken for sequencing was PBMCs. The receptors were gathered from a woman aged 45-59 years in good health and CMV-seronegative.

V usage is TRBV28 and J usage is TRBJ2-7, with D perhaps matching TRBD2 (5 bases). The CDR3 is made up of 16 amino acids. Between the trimmed V and J ends, which lost 8 bases and 0 bases, there was a span of 20 bases. Per germline, CDR1 MDHEN and CDR2 SYDVKM. The CDR3 bases are TGTGCCAGCGAGCCCCATTTAGGGAGCCTCTCCTACGAGCAGTACTTC. This gives the protein CASEPHLGSLSYEQYF. The full variable domain, its missing parts supplied by reference TRBV28 and TRBJ2-7, is DVKVTQSSRYLVKRTGEKVFLECVQDMDHENMFWYRQDPGLGLRLIYFSYDVKMKEKGDIPEGYSVSREKKERFSLILESASTNQTSMYLCASEPHLGSLSYEQYFGPGTRLTVT.

This chain joins TRBV6-1 and TRBJ2-2, with 12 bases lining up with TRBD1. V dropped 2 bases and J dropped 5; count of bases not matched to a gene: 3. Looked up from germline, CDR1 is MNHNS and CDR2 is SASEGT. The CDR3 is 16 amino acids. The CDR3 DNA sequence: TGTGCCAGCAGTGAATGGGACAGGGGGCGAACCGGGGAGCTGTTTTTT. It encodes CASSEWDRGRTGELFF.

This rearrangement joins TRBV6-6 to TRBJ1-2, with D possibly TRBD1 on 5 matching bases. Trimming left V 0 bases short and J 1 base short, with 6 bases between. There are 14 residues in the CDR3. Germline CDR1 and CDR2: MNHNY and SVGAGI (reference sequence). The CDR3 region is CASSYSGLNYGYTF. The CDR3 DNA follows: TGTGCCAGCAGTTACTCGGGGCTTAACTATGGCTACACCTTC.

V is TRBV28 and J is TRBJ1-1; D is ambiguous. Germline CDR1 and CDR2: MDHEN and SYDVKM. With 3 bases removed from V and 5 bases from J, the gap between germline ends came to 10 bases. This CDR3 has 13 amino acids. The CDR3 DNA reads TGTGCCAGCAGTTTGCTTGACAAGACTGAAGCTTTCTTT. Translated: CASSLLDKTEAFF.

The rearrangement joins TRBV5-1 to TRBJ2-5, with 12 nucleotides matching TRBD1. Germline lookup yields CDR1 SGHRS and CDR2 YFSETQ. J was trimmed by 5 bases and V by 4 bases; bases with no gene match: 6. This CDR3 has 15 residues. The CDR3, as DNA: TGCGCCAGCAGCAAGGGACAGGGGGCAGGGGAGACCCAGTACTTC. Amino acids: CASSKGQGAGETQYF.

The V and J genes are TRBV5-1 and TRBJ1-4; D ambiguous. CDR3 length: 16 amino acids. Trimming shortened V by 0 bases and J by 5 bases, and 14 bases separated the two germline ends. Germline values: CDR1 SGHRS, CDR2 YFSETQ. The CDR3 sequence is CASSLASTGRNEKLFF. The CDR3 DNA follows: TGCGCCAGCAGCTTGGCCTCCACGGGGAGGAATGAAAAACTGTTTTTT.

V is TRBV6-1 and J is TRBJ2-5; TRBD1 matches 8 bases. V lost 8 bases to trimming and J lost 4 bases; unmatched junction nucleotides: 3. This CDR3 is built from 12 residues. From germline, CDR1 is MNHNS and CDR2 SASEGT. The CDR3 DNA reads as TGTGCCAGCGACAGGGGCACAGAGACCCAGTACTTC. Protein sequence: CASDRGTETQYF.

This chain joins TRBV14 and TRBJ2-7; possible D gene TRBD1, 5 bases. There are 14 residues in the CDR3. The V end lost 1 base, the J end lost 1 base, and 8 bases lay between the germline ends. Germline CDR1 SGHDN, CDR2 FVKESK. The CDR3 DNA reads TGTGCCAGCAGCCAAGGAAGACAGTCCTACGAGCAGTACTTC. Translation gives CASSQGRQSYEQYF.

V gene TRBV6-5 combines with J gene TRBJ1-2; 7 nucleotides align to TRBD1. Losses at the gene ends were 0 bases for V and 8 bases for J; bases not matched to a gene: 6. The V gene's germline CDR1 is MNHEY and CDR2 SVGAGI. This CDR3 contains 14 residues. CDR3: CASSYSATGTGYTF. CDR3 coding DNA: TGTGCCAGCAGTTACTCGGCGACAGGGACCGGCTACACCTTC.

The chain links TRBV30 to TRBJ2-7, with 9 bases matching TRBD1. Germline CDR1 and CDR2: GTSNPN and SVGIG (reference sequence). The CDR3 sequence is 14 residues long. V shed 4 bases and J 7 bases; nucleotides not matched to a gene: 11. The CDR3 nucleotides are TGTGCCTGGAAACCGGGACAGGGAAATAGGGAGCAGTACTTC. Protein product: CAWKPGQGNREQYF.

V and J are TRBV7-6 and TRBJ1-3, with D perhaps TRBD1 (5 bases). The CDR3 sequence is 16 residues long. The germline gives CDR1 SGHVS, CDR2 FNYEAQ. V lost 3 bases, J lost 0 bases, and 12 bases lay in between. The CDR3 here is CASSLGQSGSGNTIYF. DNA of the CDR3: TGTGCCAGCAGCTTGGGGCAGTCAGGCTCTGGAAACACCATATATTTT.

V gene TRBV9 combines with J gene TRBJ2-7, with 9 bases aligning to TRBD1. The length of the CDR3 is 15 residues. Trimming removed 2 bases from V and 5 bases from J; junction bases left unmatched: 8. CDR1 is SGDLS, CDR2 YYNGEE, per germline. For the CDR3, the DNA is TGTGCCAGCAGCGTGGGGGGGACAGGGTTCGACGAGCAGTACTTC. Its translation: CASSVGGTGFDEQYF.

This sequence joins TRBV7-2 and TRBJ1-2; TRBD1 aligns across 9 bases. Trimming removed 1 base from V and 5 bases from J; junction bases left unmatched: 8. CDR1 SGHTA and CDR2 FQGNSA come from the germline V gene. There are 16 residues in the CDR3. The CDR3 nucleotides are TGTGCCAGCAGCTTAGGGGCCCCCGGACAGGGGTATGGCTACACCTTC. It yields the protein CASSLGAPGQGYGYTF.

The chain has TRBV18 and TRBJ2-7; tentative D call: TRBD1 (5 bases). The V end lost 3 bases, the J end lost 5 bases, and 20 bases lay between the germline ends. CDR3 length equals 16 residues. CDR1 is KGHSH and CDR2 is LQKENI in the germline V gene. DNA for the CDR3: TGTGCCAGCTCACCTCGAAGACAGATCCCCAATGACGAGCAGTACTTC. It translates to CASSPRRQIPNDEQYF. Complete variable domain (other parts from reference TRBV18 and TRBJ2-7): NAGVMQNPRHLVRRRGQEARLRCSPMKGHSHVYWYRQLPEEGLKFMVYLQKENIIDESGMPKERFSAEFPKEGPSILRIQQVVRGDSAAYFCASSPRRQIPNDEQYFGPGTRLTVT.

The chain carries TRBV28 and TRBJ1-1; D is undetermined. Between the trimmed V and J ends, which lost 7 bases and 1 base, there was a span of 13 bases. Germline V gene lookup returns CDR1 MDHEN and CDR2 SYDVKM. This CDR3 contains 14 residues. The CDR3 DNA is TGTGCCAGCACCCTATGGGCGGGGAACACTGAAGCTTTCTTT. Its protein is CASTLWAGNTEAFF.

The rearrangement links TRBV5-1 to TRBJ2-2; possibly TRBD1 for D (6 bases). Trimming removed 4 bases from V and 2 bases from J, with 9 bases in between. The CDR3 spans 14 residues. Germline CDR1 reads SGHRS; CDR2 reads YFSETQ. CDR3 coding DNA: TGCGCCAGCAGCCGGGACACCAACACCGGGGAGCTGTTTTTT. This codes for CASSRDTNTGELFF.

This sequence joins TRBV10-3 and TRBJ2-5; TRBD2 aligns across 9 bases. The end of the DNA fits TRBJ2-7 better, so the J call may be wrong. The CDR3 length is 16 residues. CDR1 is ENHRY and CDR2 is SYGVKD in the germline V gene. CDR3 in DNA: TGTGCCATCAGTGAGTCGACGGGGGTAGCGGGAGACGAGCAGTACTTC. Translating gives CAISESTGVAGDEQYF.

This chain joins TRBV10-3 and TRBJ2-7; 9 bases are shared with TRBD1. Trimming cost V 2 bases and J 1 base; bases outside gene matches: 3. CDR1 ENHRY and CDR2 SYGVKD come from the germline V gene. CDR3 length: 15 amino acids. CDR3 in amino acids: CAISEPTGGSYEQYF. In nucleotides, the CDR3 is TGTGCCATCAGTGAGCCGACAGGGGGTTCCTACGAGCAGTACTTC.

The chain couples TRBV28 to TRBJ2-7, with 7 bases matching TRBD2. Germline CDR1 MDHEN, CDR2 SYDVKM. This CDR3 spans 15 amino acids. V shed 6 bases, J shed 3 bases, and the junction held 11 bases outside the gene matches. Written as DNA, the CDR3 is TGTGCCAGCAGCCCACTCCCCGGGACTAACTACGAGCAGTACTTC. Its protein product is CASSPLPGTNYEQYF. The full variable domain, with the rest looked up from reference TRBV28 and TRBJ2-7, is DVKVTQSSRYLVKRTGEKVFLECVQDMDHENMFWYRQDPGLGLRLIYFSYDVKMKEKGDIPEGYSVSREKKERFSLILESASTNQTSMYLCASSPLPGTNYEQYFGPGTRLTVT.

This chain uses TRBV5-1 with TRBJ1-1, with D uncertain. The ends were cut back, 2 bases at V and 3 bases at J, with 14 bases in the middle. Germline V gene data show CDR1 as SGHRS and CDR2 as YFSETQ. This CDR3 comprises 15 residues. CDR3 nucleotides: TGCGCCAGCAGCTTAACGGGGAAACTAGACACTGAAGCTTTCTTT. Its translation is CASSLTGKLDTEAFF.

This clone has only one observation. The CDR3 nucleotides are TGTGCCAGCAGGGGAGGGGCCCGGAGCACAGATACGCAGTATTTT. This codes for CASRGGARSTDTQYF. The genes are TRBV2 and TRBJ2-3; 7 bases map to TRBD2. CDR3 length: 15 residues. Trimming cost V 6 bases and J 0 bases; bases outside gene matches: 6. The germline CDR1 and CDR2 sequences are SNHLY and FYNNEI.

This chain links TRBV7-9 with TRBJ1-5; D gene unclear. From germline, CDR1 is SEHNR and CDR2 FQNEAQ (reference sequence). This CDR3 contains 15 residues. Trimming left V 2 bases short and J 3 bases short, with 11 bases between. In DNA form, the CDR3 reads TGTGCCAGCAGCTTAAATAGCGATTCCAATCAGCCCCAGCATTTT. Its translation is CASSLNSDSNQPQHF.